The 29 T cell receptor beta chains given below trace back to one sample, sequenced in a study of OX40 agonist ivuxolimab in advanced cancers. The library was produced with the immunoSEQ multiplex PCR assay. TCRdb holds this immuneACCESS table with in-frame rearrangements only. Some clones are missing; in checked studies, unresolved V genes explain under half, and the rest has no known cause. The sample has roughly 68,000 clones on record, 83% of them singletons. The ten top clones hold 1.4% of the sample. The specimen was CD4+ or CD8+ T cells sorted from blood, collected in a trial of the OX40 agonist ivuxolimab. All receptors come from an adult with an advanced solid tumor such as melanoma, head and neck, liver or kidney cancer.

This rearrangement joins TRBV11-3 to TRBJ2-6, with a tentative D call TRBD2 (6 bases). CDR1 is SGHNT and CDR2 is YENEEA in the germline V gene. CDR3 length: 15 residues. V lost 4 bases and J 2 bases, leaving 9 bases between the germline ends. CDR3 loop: CASSSGDPGANVLTF. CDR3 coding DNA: TGTGCCAGCAGCTCGGGGGACCCTGGGGCCAACGTCCTGACTTTC.

In DNA form, the CDR3 reads TGTGCCAGCAGCTGGACAAAGGGTTCATATAATTCACCCCTCCACTTT. Residues: CASSWTKGSYNSPLHF. The V call is TRBV7-9, the J call TRBJ1-6; D is possibly TRBD1 (5 bases). Germline CDR1 is SEHNR and CDR2 is FQNEAQ (reference sequence). V was clipped by 4 bases and J by 4 bases, with 14 bases between them. The CDR3 runs to 16 residues.

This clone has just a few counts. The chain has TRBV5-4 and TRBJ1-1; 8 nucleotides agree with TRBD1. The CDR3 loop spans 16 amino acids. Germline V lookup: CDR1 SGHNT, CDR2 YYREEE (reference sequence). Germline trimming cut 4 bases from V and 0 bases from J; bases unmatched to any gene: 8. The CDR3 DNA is TGTGCCAGCAGCGGACAGGGTCTAGGGGTGAACACTGAAGCTTTCTTT. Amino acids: CASSGQGLGVNTEAFF.

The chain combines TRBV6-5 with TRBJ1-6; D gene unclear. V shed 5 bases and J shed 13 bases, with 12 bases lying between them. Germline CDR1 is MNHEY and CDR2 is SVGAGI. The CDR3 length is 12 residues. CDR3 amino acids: CASSERVGPLHF. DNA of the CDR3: TGTGCCAGCAGTGAAAGAGTGGGGCCCCTCCACTTT.

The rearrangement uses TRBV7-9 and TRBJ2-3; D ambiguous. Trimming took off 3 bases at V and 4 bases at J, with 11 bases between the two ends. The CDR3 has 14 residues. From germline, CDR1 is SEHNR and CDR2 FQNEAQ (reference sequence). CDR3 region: CASSFADRSDTQYF. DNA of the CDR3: TGTGCCAGCAGCTTCGCGGACCGGTCAGATACGCAGTATTTT.

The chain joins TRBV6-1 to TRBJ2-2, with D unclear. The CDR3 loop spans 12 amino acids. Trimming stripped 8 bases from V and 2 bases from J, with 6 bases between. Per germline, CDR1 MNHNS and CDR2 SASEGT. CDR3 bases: TGTGCCAGCGGTCGCAACACCGGGGAGCTGTTTTTT. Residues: CASGRNTGELFF.

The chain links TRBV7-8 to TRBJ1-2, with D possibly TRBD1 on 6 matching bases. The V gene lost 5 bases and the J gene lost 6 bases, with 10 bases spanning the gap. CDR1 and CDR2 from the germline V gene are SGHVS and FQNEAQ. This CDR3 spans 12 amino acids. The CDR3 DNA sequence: TGTGCCAGCAGCCCTTACAGGGATGGCTACACCTTC. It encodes CASSPYRDGYTF. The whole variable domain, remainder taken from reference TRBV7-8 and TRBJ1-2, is GAGVSQSPRYKVAKRGQDVALRCDPISGHVSLFWYQQALGQGPEFLTYFQNEAQLDKSGLPSDRFFAERPEGSVSTLKIQRTQQEDSAVYLCASSPYRDGYTFGSGTRLTVV.

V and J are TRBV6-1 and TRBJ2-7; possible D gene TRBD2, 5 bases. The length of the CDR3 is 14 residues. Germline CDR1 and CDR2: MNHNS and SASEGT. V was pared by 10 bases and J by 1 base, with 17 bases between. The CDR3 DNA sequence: TGTGCCACCGAGAGTGGACGGGGATCCTACGAGCAGTACTTC. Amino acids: CATESGRGSYEQYF.

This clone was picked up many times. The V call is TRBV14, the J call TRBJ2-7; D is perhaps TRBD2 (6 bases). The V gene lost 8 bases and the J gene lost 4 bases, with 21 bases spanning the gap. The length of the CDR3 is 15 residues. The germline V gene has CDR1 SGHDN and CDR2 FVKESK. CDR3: CASRRTGGLSYEQYF. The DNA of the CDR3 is TGTGCCAGCCGCCGGACTGGAGGGTTGTCTTACGAGCAGTACTTC.

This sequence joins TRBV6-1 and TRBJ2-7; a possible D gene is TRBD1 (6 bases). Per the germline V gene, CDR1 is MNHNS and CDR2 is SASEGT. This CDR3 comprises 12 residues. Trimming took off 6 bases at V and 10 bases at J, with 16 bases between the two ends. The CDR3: CASRDTGLLQYF. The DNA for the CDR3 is TGTGCCAGCAGAGACACAGGGCTCCTCCAGTACTTC.

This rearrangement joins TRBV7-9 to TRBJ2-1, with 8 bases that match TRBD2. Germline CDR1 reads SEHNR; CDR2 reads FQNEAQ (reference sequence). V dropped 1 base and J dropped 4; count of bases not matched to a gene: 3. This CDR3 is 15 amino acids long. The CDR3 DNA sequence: TGTGCCAGCAGCTTAGGGGCGGGGGGTTACAATGAGCAGTTCTTC. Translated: CASSLGAGGYNEQFF.

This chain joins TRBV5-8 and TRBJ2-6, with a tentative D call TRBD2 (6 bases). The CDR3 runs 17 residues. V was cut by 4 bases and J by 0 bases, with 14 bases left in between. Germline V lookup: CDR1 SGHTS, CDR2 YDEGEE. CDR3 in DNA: TGTGCCAGCAGCCTGTGGAGGGGTAGCTCTGGGGCCAACGTCCTGACTTTC. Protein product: CASSLWRGSSGANVLTF. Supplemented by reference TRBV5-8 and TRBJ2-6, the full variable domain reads EAGVTQSPTHLIKTRGQQATLRCSPISGHTSVYWYQQALGLGLQFLLWYDEGEERNRGNFPPRFSGRQFPNYSSELNVNALELEDSALYLCASSLWRGSSGANVLTFGAGSRLTVL.

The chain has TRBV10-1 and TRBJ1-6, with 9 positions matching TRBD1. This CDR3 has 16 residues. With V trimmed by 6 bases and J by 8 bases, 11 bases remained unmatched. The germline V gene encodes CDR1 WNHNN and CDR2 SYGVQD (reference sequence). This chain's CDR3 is CASRVTGGSTDSPLHF. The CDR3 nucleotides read TGCGCCAGCAGAGTTACAGGGGGCTCAACCGATTCACCCCTCCACTTT.

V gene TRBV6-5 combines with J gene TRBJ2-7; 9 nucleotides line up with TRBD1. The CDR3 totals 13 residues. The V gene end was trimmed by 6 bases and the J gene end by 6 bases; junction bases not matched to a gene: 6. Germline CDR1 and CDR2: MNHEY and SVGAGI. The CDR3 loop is CASRRGQGSEQYF. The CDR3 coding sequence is TGTGCCAGCAGACGCGGACAGGGGAGCGAGCAGTACTTC.

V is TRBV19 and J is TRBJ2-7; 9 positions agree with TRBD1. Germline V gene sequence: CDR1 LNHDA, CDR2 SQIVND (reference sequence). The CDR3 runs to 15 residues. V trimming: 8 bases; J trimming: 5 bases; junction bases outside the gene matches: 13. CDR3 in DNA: TGTGCCAGTCATCCGGGACAGGGCCAAATCGACGAGCAGTACTTC. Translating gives CASHPGQGQIDEQYF.

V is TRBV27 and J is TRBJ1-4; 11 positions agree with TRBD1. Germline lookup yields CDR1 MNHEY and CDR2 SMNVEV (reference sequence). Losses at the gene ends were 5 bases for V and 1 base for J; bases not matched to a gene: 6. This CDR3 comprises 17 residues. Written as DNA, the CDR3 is TGTGCCAGCAGTGCCCGGACAGGGGGCCGAACTAATGAAAAACTGTTTTTT. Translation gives CASSARTGGRTNEKLFF.

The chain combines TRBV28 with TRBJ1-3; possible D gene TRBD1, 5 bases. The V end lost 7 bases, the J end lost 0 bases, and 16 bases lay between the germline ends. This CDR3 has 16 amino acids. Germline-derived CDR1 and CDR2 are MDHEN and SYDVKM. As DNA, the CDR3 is TGTGCCAGCAAAACGCCGGGGGTAAGCTCTGGAAACACCATATATTTT. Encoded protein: CASKTPGVSSGNTIYF.

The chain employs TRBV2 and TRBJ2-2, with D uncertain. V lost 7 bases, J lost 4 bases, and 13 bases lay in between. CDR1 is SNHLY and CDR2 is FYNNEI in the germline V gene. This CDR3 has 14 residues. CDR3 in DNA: TGTGCCAGCAAGGCAGCCCTTACCACCGGGGAGCTGTTTTTT. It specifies CASKAALTTGELFF.

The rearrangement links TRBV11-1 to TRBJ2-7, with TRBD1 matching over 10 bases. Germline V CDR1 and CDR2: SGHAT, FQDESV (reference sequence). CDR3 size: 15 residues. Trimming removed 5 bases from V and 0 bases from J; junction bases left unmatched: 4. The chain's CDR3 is CASSLTGGVSYEQYF. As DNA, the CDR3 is TGTGCCAGCAGCCTGACAGGGGGCGTCTCCTACGAGCAGTACTTC.

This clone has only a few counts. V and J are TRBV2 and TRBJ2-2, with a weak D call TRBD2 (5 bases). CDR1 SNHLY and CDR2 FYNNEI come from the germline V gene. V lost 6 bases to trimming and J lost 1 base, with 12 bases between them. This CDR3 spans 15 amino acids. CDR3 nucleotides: TGTGCCAGCAGACCCGAAGGGAGGAACACCGGGGAGCTGTTTTTT. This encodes CASRPEGRNTGELFF.

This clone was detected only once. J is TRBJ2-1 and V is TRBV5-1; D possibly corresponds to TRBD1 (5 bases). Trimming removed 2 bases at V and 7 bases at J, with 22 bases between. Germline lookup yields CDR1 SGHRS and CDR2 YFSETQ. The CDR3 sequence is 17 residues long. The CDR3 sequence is CASSFGLMGQGTNEQFF. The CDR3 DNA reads TGCGCCAGCAGCTTTGGTTTGATGGGGCAGGGAACGAATGAGCAGTTCTTC.

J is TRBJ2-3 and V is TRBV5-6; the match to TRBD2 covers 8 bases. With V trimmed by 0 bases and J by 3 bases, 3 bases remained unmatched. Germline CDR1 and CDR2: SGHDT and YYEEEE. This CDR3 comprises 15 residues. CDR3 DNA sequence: TGTGCCAGCAGCTTGGGCCTAGCGGGTACAGATACGCAGTATTTT. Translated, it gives CASSLGLAGTDTQYF.

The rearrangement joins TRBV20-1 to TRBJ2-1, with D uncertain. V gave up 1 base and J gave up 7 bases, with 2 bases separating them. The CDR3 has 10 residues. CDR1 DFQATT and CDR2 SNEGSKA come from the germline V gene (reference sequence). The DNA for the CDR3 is TGCAGTGCTAGAGTTAATGAGCAGTTCTTC. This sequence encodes CSARVNEQFF.

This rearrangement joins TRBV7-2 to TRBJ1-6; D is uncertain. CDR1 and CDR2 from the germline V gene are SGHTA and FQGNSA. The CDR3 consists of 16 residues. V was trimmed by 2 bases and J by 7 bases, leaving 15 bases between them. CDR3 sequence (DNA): TGTGCCAGCAGCTTACTAAGGGCGGAGGACAATTCACCCCTCCACTTT. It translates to CASSLLRAEDNSPLHF.

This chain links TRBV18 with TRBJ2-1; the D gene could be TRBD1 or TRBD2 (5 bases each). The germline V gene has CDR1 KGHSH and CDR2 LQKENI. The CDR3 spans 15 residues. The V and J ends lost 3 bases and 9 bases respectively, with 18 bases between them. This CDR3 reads CASSPGTRPISEQFF. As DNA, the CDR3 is TGTGCCAGCTCACCTGGGACCCGGCCGATTAGTGAGCAGTTCTTC. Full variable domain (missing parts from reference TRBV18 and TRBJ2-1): NAGVMQNPRHLVRRRGQEARLRCSPMKGHSHVYWYRQLPEEGLKFMVYLQKENIIDESGMPKERFSAEFPKEGPSILRIQQVVRGDSAAYFCASSPGTRPISEQFFGPGTRLTVL.

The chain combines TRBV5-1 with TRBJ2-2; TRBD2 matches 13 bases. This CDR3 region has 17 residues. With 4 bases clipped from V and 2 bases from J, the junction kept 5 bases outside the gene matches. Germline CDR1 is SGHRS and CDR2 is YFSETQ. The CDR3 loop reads CASSKGLAGINTGELFF. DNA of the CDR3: TGCGCCAGCAGCAAGGGACTAGCGGGGATAAACACCGGGGAGCTGTTTTTT. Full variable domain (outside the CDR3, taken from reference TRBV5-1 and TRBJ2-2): KAGVTQTPRYLIKTRGQQVTLSCSPISGHRSVSWYQQTPGQGLQFLFEYFSETQRNKGNFPGRFSGRQFSNSRSEMNVSTLELGDSALYLCASSKGLAGINTGELFFGEGSRLTVL.

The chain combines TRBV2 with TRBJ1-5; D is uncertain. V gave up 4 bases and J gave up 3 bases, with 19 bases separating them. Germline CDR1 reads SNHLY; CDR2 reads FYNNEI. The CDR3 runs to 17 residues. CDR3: CASSVRGLPESNQPQHF. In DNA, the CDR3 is TGTGCCAGCAGTGTTAGAGGACTCCCCGAGTCCAATCAGCCCCAGCATTTT.

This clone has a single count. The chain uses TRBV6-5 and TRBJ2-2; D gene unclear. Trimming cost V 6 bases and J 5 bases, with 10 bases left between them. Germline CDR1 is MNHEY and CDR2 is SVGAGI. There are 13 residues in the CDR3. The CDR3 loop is CASRTERTGELFF. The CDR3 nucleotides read TGTGCCAGCAGGACGGAACGGACCGGGGAGCTGTTTTTT.

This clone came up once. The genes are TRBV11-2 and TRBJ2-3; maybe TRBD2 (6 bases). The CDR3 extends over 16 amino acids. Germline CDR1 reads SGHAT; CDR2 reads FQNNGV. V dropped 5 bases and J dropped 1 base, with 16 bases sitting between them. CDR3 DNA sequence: TGTGCCAGCAGCAACAACGGGCGGGGTCGCACAGATACGCAGTATTTT. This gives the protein CASSNNGRGRTDTQYF.